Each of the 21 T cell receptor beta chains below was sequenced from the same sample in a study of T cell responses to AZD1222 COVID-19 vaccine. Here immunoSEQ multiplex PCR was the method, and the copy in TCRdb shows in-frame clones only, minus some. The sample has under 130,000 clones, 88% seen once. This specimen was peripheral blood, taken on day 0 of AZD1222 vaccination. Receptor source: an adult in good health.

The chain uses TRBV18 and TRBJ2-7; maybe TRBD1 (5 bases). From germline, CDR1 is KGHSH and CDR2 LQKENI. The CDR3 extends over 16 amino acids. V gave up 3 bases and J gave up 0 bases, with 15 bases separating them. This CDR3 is CASSPEGAASSYEQYF. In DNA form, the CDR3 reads TGTGCCAGCTCACCGGAAGGGGCCGCTAGCTCCTACGAGCAGTACTTC.

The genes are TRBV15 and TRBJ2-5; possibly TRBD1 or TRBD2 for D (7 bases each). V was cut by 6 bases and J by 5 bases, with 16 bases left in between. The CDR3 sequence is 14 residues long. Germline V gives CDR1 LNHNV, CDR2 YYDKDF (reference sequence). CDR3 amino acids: CATSTRGGGETQYF. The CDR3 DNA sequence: TGTGCCACCAGTACCAGGGGGGGCGGGGAGACCCAGTACTTC.

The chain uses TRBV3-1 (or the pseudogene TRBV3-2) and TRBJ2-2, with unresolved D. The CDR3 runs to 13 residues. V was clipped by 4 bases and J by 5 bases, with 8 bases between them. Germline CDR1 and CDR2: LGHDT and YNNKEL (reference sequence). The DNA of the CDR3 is TGTGCCAGCAGCCGTAGCTCAACCGGGGAGCTGTTTTTT. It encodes CASSRSSTGELFF.

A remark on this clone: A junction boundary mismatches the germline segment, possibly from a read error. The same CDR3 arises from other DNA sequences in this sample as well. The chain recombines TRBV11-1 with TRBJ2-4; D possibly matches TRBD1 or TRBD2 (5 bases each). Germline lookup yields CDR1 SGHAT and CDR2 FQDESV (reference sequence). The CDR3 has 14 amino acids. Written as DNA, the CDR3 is TGTGCCAGCAGCTTGGGGGTAGATTATAGCATTCAGTACTTT. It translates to CASSLGVDYSIQYF.

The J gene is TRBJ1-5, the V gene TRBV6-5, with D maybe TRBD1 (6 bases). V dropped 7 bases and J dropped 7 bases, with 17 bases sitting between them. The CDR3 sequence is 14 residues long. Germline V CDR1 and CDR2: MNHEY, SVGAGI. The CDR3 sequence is CASNSDGGQQPQHF. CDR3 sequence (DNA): TGTGCCAGCAACTCCGACGGGGGGCAGCAGCCCCAGCATTTT.

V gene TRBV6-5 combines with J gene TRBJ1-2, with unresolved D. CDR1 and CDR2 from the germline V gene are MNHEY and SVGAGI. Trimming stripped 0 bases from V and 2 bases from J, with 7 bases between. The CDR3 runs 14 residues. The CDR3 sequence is CASSYSGGNYGYTF. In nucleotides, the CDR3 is TGTGCCAGCAGTTACTCAGGCGGAAACTATGGCTACACCTTC.

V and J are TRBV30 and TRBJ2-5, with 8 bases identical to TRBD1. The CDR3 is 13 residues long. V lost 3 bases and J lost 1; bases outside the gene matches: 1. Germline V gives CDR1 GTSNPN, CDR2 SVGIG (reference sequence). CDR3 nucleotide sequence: TGTGCCTGGAGAGGACAGGGCCAAGAGACCCAGTACTTC. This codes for CAWRGQGQETQYF.

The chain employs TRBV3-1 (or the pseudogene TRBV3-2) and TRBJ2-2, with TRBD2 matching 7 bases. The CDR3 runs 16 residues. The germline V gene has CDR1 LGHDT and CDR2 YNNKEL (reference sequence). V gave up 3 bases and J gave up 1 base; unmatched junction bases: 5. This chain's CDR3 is CASSQKAGWNTGELFF. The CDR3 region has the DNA TGTGCCAGCAGCCAGAAAGCGGGATGGAACACCGGGGAGCTGTTTTTT.

CDR3 residues: CASSAGTSVTGELFF. As DNA, the CDR3 is TGTGCCAGCAGCGCCGGGACTAGCGTAACCGGGGAGCTGTTTTTT. The chain uses TRBV9 and TRBJ2-2; TRBD2 agrees at 10 bases. Germline V gene data show CDR1 as SGDLS and CDR2 as YYNGEE. This CDR3 is 15 amino acids long. The ends lost 3 bases at V and 5 bases at J; junction bases unmatched: 4.

The CDR3 spells CAWKPEVGTEAFF. The CDR3 DNA follows: TGTGCCTGGAAACCGGAGGTTGGCACTGAAGCTTTCTTT. The chain has TRBV30 and TRBJ1-1; D call uncertain. Germline lookup yields CDR1 GTSNPN and CDR2 SVGIG (reference sequence). CDR3 length: 13 amino acids. Between the trimmed V and J ends, which lost 4 bases and 4 bases, there was a span of 13 bases.

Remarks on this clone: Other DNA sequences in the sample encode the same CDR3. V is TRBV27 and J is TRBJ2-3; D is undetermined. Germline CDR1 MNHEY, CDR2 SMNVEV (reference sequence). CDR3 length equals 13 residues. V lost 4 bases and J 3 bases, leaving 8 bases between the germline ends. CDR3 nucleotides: TGTGCCAGCAGTTCGCTAGGGACAGATACGCAGTATTTT. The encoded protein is CASSSLGTDTQYF.

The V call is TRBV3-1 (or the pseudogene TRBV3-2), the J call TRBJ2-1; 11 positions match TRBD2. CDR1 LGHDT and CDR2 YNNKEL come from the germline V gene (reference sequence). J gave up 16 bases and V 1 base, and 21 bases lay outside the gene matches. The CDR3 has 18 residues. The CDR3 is CASSQGALLAGDTVLRFF. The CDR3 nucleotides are TGTGCCAGCAGCCAAGGGGCGCTACTAGCGGGAGACACTGTGCTCCGCTTCTTC.

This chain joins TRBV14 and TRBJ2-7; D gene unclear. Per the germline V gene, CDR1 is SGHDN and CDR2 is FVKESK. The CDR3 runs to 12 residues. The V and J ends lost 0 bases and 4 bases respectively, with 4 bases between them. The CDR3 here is CASSQEQYEQYF. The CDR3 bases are TGTGCCAGCAGCCAAGAACAATACGAGCAGTACTTC.

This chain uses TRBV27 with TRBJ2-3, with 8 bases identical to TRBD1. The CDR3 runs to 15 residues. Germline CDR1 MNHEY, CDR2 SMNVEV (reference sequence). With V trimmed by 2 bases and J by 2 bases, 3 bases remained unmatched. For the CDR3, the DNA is TGTGCCAGCAGTTTACGACAGGGGCACACAGATACGCAGTATTTT. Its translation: CASSLRQGHTDTQYF.

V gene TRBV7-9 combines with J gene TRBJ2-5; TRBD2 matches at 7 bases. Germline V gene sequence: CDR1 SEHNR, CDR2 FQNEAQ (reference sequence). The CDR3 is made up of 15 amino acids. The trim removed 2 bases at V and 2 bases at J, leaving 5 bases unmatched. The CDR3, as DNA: TGTGCCAGCAGCTTAAGATCTAGCGGTCAAGAGACCCAGTACTTC. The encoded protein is CASSLRSSGQETQYF.

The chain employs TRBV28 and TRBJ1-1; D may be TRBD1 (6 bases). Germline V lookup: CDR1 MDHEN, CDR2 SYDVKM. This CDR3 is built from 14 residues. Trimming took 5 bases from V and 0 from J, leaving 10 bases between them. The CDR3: CASSPTGMNTEAFF. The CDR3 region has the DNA TGTGCCAGCAGTCCCACAGGGATGAACACTGAAGCTTTCTTT. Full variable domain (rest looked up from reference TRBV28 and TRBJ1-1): DVKVTQSSRYLVKRTGEKVFLECVQDMDHENMFWYRQDPGLGLRLIYFSYDVKMKEKGDIPEGYSVSREKKERFSLILESASTNQTSMYLCASSPTGMNTEAFFGQGTRLTVV.

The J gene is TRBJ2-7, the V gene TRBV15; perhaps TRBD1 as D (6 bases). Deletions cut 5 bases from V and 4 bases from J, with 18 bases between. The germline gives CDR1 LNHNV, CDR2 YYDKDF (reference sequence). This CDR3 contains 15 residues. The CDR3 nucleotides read TGTGCCACCAGCGTCACAGGGTTCGGCGGATACGAGCAGTACTTC. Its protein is CATSVTGFGGYEQYF.

CDR3 in amino acids: CATSKDRDRGKNEQFF. CDR3 coding DNA: TGTGCCACCAGCAAAGACCGGGACAGGGGGAAAAATGAGCAGTTCTTC. This chain links TRBV15 with TRBJ2-1; 11 bases agree with TRBD1. The CDR3 contains 16 residues. CDR1 and CDR2 (germline): LNHNV, YYDKDF (reference sequence). Unmatched junction bases numbered 9, after V lost 4 bases and J lost 7 bases. The variable domain in full, with the rest retrieved from reference TRBV15 and TRBJ2-1, is DAMVIQNPRYQVTQFGKPVTLSCSQTLNHNVMYWYQQKSSQAPKLLFHYYDKDFNNEADTPDNFQSRRPNTSFCFLDIRSPGLGDTAMYLCATSKDRDRGKNEQFFGPGTRLTVL.

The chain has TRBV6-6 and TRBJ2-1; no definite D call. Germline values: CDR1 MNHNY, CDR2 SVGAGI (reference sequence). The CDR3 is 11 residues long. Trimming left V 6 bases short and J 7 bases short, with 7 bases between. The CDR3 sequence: CASSPVNEQFF. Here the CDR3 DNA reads TGTGCCAGCAGCCCCGTTAATGAGCAGTTCTTC.

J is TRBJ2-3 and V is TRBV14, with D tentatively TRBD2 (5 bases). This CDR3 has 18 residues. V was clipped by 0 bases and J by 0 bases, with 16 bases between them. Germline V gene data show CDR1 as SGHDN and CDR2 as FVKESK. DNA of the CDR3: TGTGCCAGCAGCCAAGATGGGGAGCTACTTATTAGCACAGATACGCAGTATTTT. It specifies CASSQDGELLISTDTQYF.

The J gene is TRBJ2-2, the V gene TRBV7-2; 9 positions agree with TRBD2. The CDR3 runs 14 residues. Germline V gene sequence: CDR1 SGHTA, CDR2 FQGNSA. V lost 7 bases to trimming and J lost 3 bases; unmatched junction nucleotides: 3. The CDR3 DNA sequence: TGTGCCAGCATCCTAGCGGGATACACCGGGGAGCTGTTTTTT. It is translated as CASILAGYTGELFF.